This TCR beta chain was captured in a study of blood T cell repertoires in COVID-19. Everyone who took part was 18 to 89 years old, and they came from about 25 US areas. Participants were placed into cohorts based on the clinical history they reported. Recovery meant two consecutive negative NP/OP PCR tests, professional clearance, or resolved symptoms. The CDR3 extends over 14 amino acids. Germline lookup yields CDR1 SGHVS and CDR2 FQNEAQ. V lost 5 bases and J lost 5; bases outside the gene matches: 7. Original handling: Amplifying reference gene primers gave estimates of nucleated cell counts. Profiled with immunoSEQ multiplex PCR; TCRdb holds only in-frame clones, not every one. That table gives V, J and clone size, and the DNA gave D and trimming. This sample yields about 370,000 clones, of which around 87% are seen a single time; 1% belongs to the top ten.

Sequenced: PBMCs or T cells enriched from blood (not recorded which). The TCR originated in a man between 18 and 29 years old who had recovered from COVID-19. This chain uses TRBV7-8 with TRBJ2-5; 8 bases are a match to TRBD1. The CDR3 bases are TGTGCCAGCAGCAACGACAGGGGTTCGGAGACCCAGTACTTC. It codes for CASSNDRGSETQYF.